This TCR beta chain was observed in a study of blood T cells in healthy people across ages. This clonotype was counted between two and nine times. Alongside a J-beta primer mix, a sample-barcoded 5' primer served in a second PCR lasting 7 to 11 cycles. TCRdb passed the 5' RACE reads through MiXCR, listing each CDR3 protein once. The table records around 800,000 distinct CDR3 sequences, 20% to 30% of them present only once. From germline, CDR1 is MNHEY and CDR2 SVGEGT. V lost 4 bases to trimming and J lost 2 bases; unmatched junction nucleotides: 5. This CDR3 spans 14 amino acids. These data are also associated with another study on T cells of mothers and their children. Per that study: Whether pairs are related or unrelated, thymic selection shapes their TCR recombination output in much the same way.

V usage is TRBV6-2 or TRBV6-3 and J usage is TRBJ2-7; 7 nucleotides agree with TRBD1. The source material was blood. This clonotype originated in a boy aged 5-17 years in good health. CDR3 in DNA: TGTGCCAGCAGTTCCCCCGGGACAGCCTACGAGCAGTACTTC. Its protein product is CASSSPGTAYEQYF.